Given below is one T cell receptor (beta chain) in context. The data derive from a study of T cells in Graves' hyperthyroidism and ophthalmopathy. V was clipped by 3 bases and J by 3 bases; unmatched bases: 5. The germline CDR1 and CDR2 sequences are DFQATT and SNEGSKA (reference sequence). The length of the CDR3 is 14 residues. RNA transcripts provided the source from which TCR beta CDR3 regions were amplified. First-round RT-PCR targeting the TCR CDR3 was performed with the HTBI primer set. TCRdb re-called the multiplex PCR reads through MiXCR, storing one row per CDR3 protein. This table holds about 260,000 distinct CDR3 sequences, less than 20% found once.

Sequencing used blood. The clonotype was recovered from a woman aged 18-29 years with Graves' ophthalmopathy. The chain has TRBV20-1 and TRBJ2-1; 7 bases are shared with TRBD1. CDR3 nucleotides: TGCAGTGCTAGTTCCGGGACAGTCTACAATGAGCAGTTCTTC. This encodes CSASSGTVYNEQFF.